This T cell receptor beta chain was found in a study of CXCR3-negative and CXCR3-positive naive CD8 T cells. The authors prepared UMI-labeled TRB cDNA libraries by 5' RACE. TCRdb re-called the 5' RACE reads, yielding one record per CDR3 amino acid sequence without DNA. Its listing shows over 35,000 distinct CDR3 sequences. As to this clonotype: The antigen is unknown.

Study outcomes and limitations: TRB CDR3 properties indicated TCR strength, while surface CD5 was similar across naive subsets. In naive cells, CXCR3-negative and CXCR3-positive subsets had similar TRBV-TRBJ usage; memory cells differed.

Sequenced material: memory CD8+ T cells from blood. This sequence originates from a human donor in good health. Some clones in this sample may be carry-over from other donors' samples.

CDR3 amino acids: CSVEEQGAMTQYF. The chain uses TRBV29-1 and TRBJ2-5; TCRdb calls TRBD1, which cannot be checked without DNA. The CDR3 spans 13 residues. Germline CDR1 is SQVTM and CDR2 is ANQGSEA.